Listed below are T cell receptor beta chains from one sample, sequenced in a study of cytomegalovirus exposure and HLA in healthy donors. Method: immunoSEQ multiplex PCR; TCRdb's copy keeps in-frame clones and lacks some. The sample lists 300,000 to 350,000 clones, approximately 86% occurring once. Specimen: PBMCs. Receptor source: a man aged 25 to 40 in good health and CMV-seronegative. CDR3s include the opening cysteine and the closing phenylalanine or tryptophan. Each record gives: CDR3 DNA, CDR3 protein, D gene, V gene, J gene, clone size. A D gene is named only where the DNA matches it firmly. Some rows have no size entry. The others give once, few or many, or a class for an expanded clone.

CDR3 DNA: TGTGCCAGCAGCTTTAAACAGGGGTCCCTCTATGAGCAGTTCTTC; CDR3 protein: CASSFKQGSLYEQFF; D gene: TRBD1; V gene: TRBV11-2; J gene: TRBJ2-1; clone size: .
CDR3 DNA: TGTGCCAGCAGCGGCAGGGGGCGATGGGAGGGCTACACCTTC; CDR3 protein: CASSGRGRWEGYTF; D gene: TRBD1; V gene: TRBV7-9; J gene: TRBJ1-2; clone size: .
CDR3 DNA: TGTGCCAGCAGCTTCGTCGGGGGGAACTCCTACAATGAGCAGTTCTTC; CDR3 protein: CASSFVGGNSYNEQFF; D gene: TRBD2; V gene: TRBV7-9; J gene: TRBJ2-1; clone size: .
CDR3 DNA: TGTGCCAGCAGCTTACGGGCTGGGGCTCTGGAGCAGTTCTTC; CDR3 protein: CASSLRAGALEQFF; D gene: .; V gene: TRBV7-6; J gene: TRBJ2-1; clone size: .
CDR3 DNA: TGTGCCAGCAGCTCCCCCGGGACAGCATACGAGCAGTACTTC; CDR3 protein: CASSSPGTAYEQYF; D gene: TRBD1; V gene: TRBV7-9; J gene: TRBJ2-7; clone size: .
CDR3 DNA: TGTGCCAGCAGCTTGGGCAGCACAAGAATTAATTCACCCCTCCACTTT; CDR3 protein: CASSLGSTRINSPLHF; D gene: .; V gene: TRBV7-6; J gene: TRBJ1-6; clone size: few
CDR3 DNA: TGCGCCAGCAGTGAGTCTTTCACTTATGGCTACACCTTC; CDR3 protein: CASSESFTYGYTF; D gene: .; V gene: TRBV10-1; J gene: TRBJ1-2; clone size: .
CDR3 DNA: TGCGCCAGCAGCCAAGCACTGGGGGGGAGTGGGGGTTCACCCCTCCACTTT; CDR3 protein: CASSQALGGSGGSPLHF; D gene: .; V gene: TRBV4-1; J gene: TRBJ1-6; clone size: .
CDR3 DNA: TGTGCCAGCAGCCAGAACAGGAATGGGAATTCACCCCTCCACTTT; CDR3 protein: CASSQNRNGNSPLHF; D gene: .; V gene: TRBV7-2; J gene: TRBJ1-6; clone size: .
CDR3 DNA: TGTGCCATCCAAGCACAGGGAAATCAGCCCCAGCATTTT; CDR3 protein: CAIQAQGNQPQHF; D gene: .; V gene: TRBV28; J gene: TRBJ1-5; clone size: once
CDR3 DNA: TGTGCCAGCAGCTCCCCTGTCAGGGGGCACTACGAGCAGTACTTC; CDR3 protein: CASSSPVRGHYEQYF; D gene: TRBD1; V gene: TRBV13; J gene: TRBJ2-7; clone size: .
CDR3 DNA: TGCAGCGTTGAAATAGTCAATGAGCAGTTCTTC; CDR3 protein: CSVEIVNEQFF; D gene: .; V gene: TRBV29-1; J gene: TRBJ2-1; clone size: .
CDR3 DNA: TGTGCCAGCAAAATTAGCGGCGCTGGGGATACGCAGTATTTT; CDR3 protein: CASKISGAGDTQYF; D gene: .; V gene: TRBV7-8; J gene: TRBJ2-3; clone size: .
CDR3 DNA: TGTGCCAGCTCACCCCTAGCGGGGGGGCCCGGATCTAGCACAGATACGCAGTATTTT; CDR3 protein: CASSPLAGGPGSSTDTQYF; D gene: TRBD2; V gene: TRBV18; J gene: TRBJ2-3; clone size: .
CDR3 DNA: TGTGCCAGCAGACCCCAGGGGCCAAACTATGGCTACACCTTC; CDR3 protein: CASRPQGPNYGYTF; D gene: .; V gene: TRBV14; J gene: TRBJ1-2; clone size: .
CDR3 DNA: TGTGCCAGCAGCTTGGCTTTATGGCGGGAGCTTAATGAAAAACTGTTTTTT; CDR3 protein: CASSLALWRELNEKLFF; D gene: .; V gene: TRBV5-5; J gene: TRBJ1-4; clone size: .
CDR3 DNA: TGTGCCAGTAGTTCAACGTGGACAACAGCCTACGAGCAGTACTTC; CDR3 protein: CASSSTWTTAYEQYF; D gene: .; V gene: TRBV19; J gene: TRBJ2-7; clone size: .
CDR3 DNA: TGTGCCAGCAGCTTTATGGGGGGCTACGAGCAGTACTTC; CDR3 protein: CASSFMGGYEQYF; D gene: .; V gene: TRBV13; J gene: TRBJ2-7; clone size: .
CDR3 DNA: TGCGCCAGCAGCCAGGGACAGGGAAGCACTGAAGCTTTCTTT; CDR3 protein: CASSQGQGSTEAFF; D gene: TRBD1; V gene: TRBV5-1; J gene: TRBJ1-1; clone size: .
CDR3 DNA: TGTGCCAGCAGTAACGACAGGGGGAGGTCTGGCTACACCTTC; CDR3 protein: CASSNDRGRSGYTF; D gene: TRBD1; V gene: TRBV2; J gene: TRBJ1-2; clone size: .
CDR3 DNA: TGTGCCAGCAGTGTCTCCCTTTCGGGGGAGCAGTTCTTC; CDR3 protein: CASSVSLSGEQFF; D gene: .; V gene: TRBV2; J gene: TRBJ2-1; clone size: once
CDR3 DNA: TGTGCCAGCTACCAATCTACGACAGCAAACTATGGCTACACCTTC; CDR3 protein: CASYQSTTANYGYTF; D gene: .; V gene: TRBV19; J gene: TRBJ1-2; clone size: .
CDR3 DNA: TGTGCCAGCTTACTCTCCCGAACCACTGAAGCTTTCTTT; CDR3 protein: CASLLSRTTEAFF; D gene: .; V gene: TRBV2; J gene: TRBJ1-1; clone size: .
CDR3 DNA: TGTGCCAGCAGTTTGGGGCTAGCGATCAACGAGCAGTACTTC; CDR3 protein: CASSLGLAINEQYF; D gene: .; V gene: TRBV27; J gene: TRBJ2-7; clone size: .
CDR3 DNA: TGTGCCAGCAGCGCAAACCCGCCGGGTAGCCAAGAGACCCAGTACTTC; CDR3 protein: CASSANPPGSQETQYF; D gene: .; V gene: TRBV13; J gene: TRBJ2-5; clone size: .
CDR3 DNA: TGTGCCAGCAGCGCCGCCCTGCGGACTAACTACAATGAGCAGTTCTTC; CDR3 protein: CASSAALRTNYNEQFF; D gene: .; V gene: TRBV9; J gene: TRBJ2-1; clone size: .
CDR3 DNA: TGTGCCAGCAGTCGTGACAGGGCGGCCTACGAGCAGTACTTC; CDR3 protein: CASSRDRAAYEQYF; D gene: TRBD1; V gene: TRBV6-5; J gene: TRBJ2-7; clone size: .
CDR3 DNA: TGTGCCAGTAGTATCAACGAACTCGGACAGGGAGCTAACTATGGCTACACCTTC; CDR3 protein: CASSINELGQGANYGYTF; D gene: TRBD1; V gene: TRBV19; J gene: TRBJ1-2; clone size: once
CDR3 DNA: TGCGCCAGCAGCTTGGATTTAGGGAGTTGGAGTGGCGAGCAGTACTTC; CDR3 protein: CASSLDLGSWSGEQYF; D gene: .; V gene: TRBV5-1; J gene: TRBJ2-7; clone size: .
CDR3 DNA: TGCGCCAGCAGCCCCCGACTAGCGGGGGCGAACACCGGGGAGCTGTTTTTT; CDR3 protein: CASSPRLAGANTGELFF; D gene: TRBD2; V gene: TRBV5-1; J gene: TRBJ2-2; clone size: .
CDR3 DNA: TGTGCCAGCAGTTACTCGGCTAGCCCCTACGAGCAGTACTTC; CDR3 protein: CASSYSASPYEQYF; D gene: .; V gene: TRBV6-5; J gene: TRBJ2-7; clone size: .
CDR3 DNA: TGTGCCAGCAGCTTTCAACAGGGAGCCGCCTATGGCTACACCTTC; CDR3 protein: CASSFQQGAAYGYTF; D gene: .; V gene: TRBV7-2; J gene: TRBJ1-2; clone size: .
CDR3 DNA: TGTGCCAGCAGTGACTCAGCGGGGGGGAGAAATGAGCAGTTCTTC; CDR3 protein: CASSDSAGGRNEQFF; D gene: TRBD2; V gene: TRBV6-4; J gene: TRBJ2-1; clone size: many
CDR3 DNA: TGTGCCAGCAGTACCGACAGGAGCAATCAGCCCCAGCATTTT; CDR3 protein: CASSTDRSNQPQHF; D gene: .; V gene: TRBV6-1; J gene: TRBJ1-5; clone size: .
CDR3 DNA: TGTGCCAGCAGCTTAGTAGGAGCGGGGGAGCAGTTCTTC; CDR3 protein: CASSLVGAGEQFF; D gene: TRBD2; V gene: TRBV11-2; J gene: TRBJ2-1; clone size: .
CDR3 DNA: TGCGCCAGCAGCCAGGGGACAGGGGAAATAGGCTACACCTTC; CDR3 protein: CASSQGTGEIGYTF; D gene: TRBD1; V gene: TRBV5-1; J gene: TRBJ1-2; clone size: once
CDR3 DNA: TGCGCCAGCAGCTTGGGCGAGAGTAAGAATCAGCCCCAGCATTTT; CDR3 protein: CASSLGESKNQPQHF; D gene: .; V gene: TRBV5-1; J gene: TRBJ1-5; clone size: .
CDR3 DNA: TGCGCCAGCAGCGCCGGTAGCGGGACGAGCACAGATACGCAGTATTTT; CDR3 protein: CASSAGSGTSTDTQYF; D gene: TRBD2; V gene: TRBV5-1; J gene: TRBJ2-3; clone size: .
CDR3 DNA: TGTGCCAGCAGTGCCCGGACAAAGATTTATGGCTACACCTTC; CDR3 protein: CASSARTKIYGYTF; D gene: .; V gene: TRBV2; J gene: TRBJ1-2; clone size: .
CDR3 DNA: TGTGCCAGTATCCCAGACAGGACTGCTGTAAAACTGTTTTTT; CDR3 protein: CASIPDRTAVKLFF; D gene: .; V gene: TRBV19; J gene: TRBJ1-4; clone size: .
CDR3 DNA: TGTGCCAGCAGTATCAGCGGAGGCTTCTACGAGCAGTACTTC; CDR3 protein: CASSISGGFYEQYF; D gene: .; V gene: TRBV28; J gene: TRBJ2-7; clone size: .
CDR3 DNA: TGTGCCAGCAGTGAAGCGCCTCATATCCACGAAGAACAGCCGAACACCGGGGAGCTGTTTTTT; CDR3 protein: CASSEAPHIHEEQPNTGELFF; D gene: .; V gene: TRBV2; J gene: TRBJ2-2; clone size: .
CDR3 DNA: TGTGCCAGCAGCCACCGGGACAGGTGGATGAACACTGAAGCTTTCTTT; CDR3 protein: CASSHRDRWMNTEAFF; D gene: TRBD1; V gene: TRBV7-9; J gene: TRBJ1-1; clone size: .
CDR3 DNA: TGTGCCAGCAGTCGGGAGCCAACCGAGGAGACCCAGTACTTC; CDR3 protein: CASSREPTEETQYF; D gene: .; V gene: TRBV9; J gene: TRBJ2-5; clone size: once